This T cell receptor beta chain comes out of a study of cytomegalovirus exposure and HLA in healthy donors (dated by TCRdb to between 2016 and 2019). Study-wide context: According to an earlier analysis of 550 to 700 of the donors, about 179 million T cells yielded approximately 120 million unique TCR beta sequences and more than 250 Gb of sequence data. To decide whether each TCR beta V gene segment behaved as functional or pseudogenic, an earlier analysis of some 570 of the donors relied on high-throughput TCR beta sequencing. In addition to the first cohort of roughly 670 subjects, a separate validation cohort of approximately 120 different subjects was used. To predict cytomegalovirus infection status, the study combined high-throughput TCR immunosequencing, statistical association of individual TCRs with disease status, and machine learning. Of the roughly 400 genotyped donors, about 80% fell in the genetic ancestry cluster associated with self-reported Caucasian donors. Typing coverage varied by locus: roughly 620-640 donors for A, B, C, DRB1 and DQB1; roughly 500 for DQA1; some 610 for DPA1; more than 450 for DPB1. The study was designed to test whether signatures of past pathogen exposure could be identified by cataloging public T cell receptors. Donor age, sex, ethnicity and CMV serostatus were collected together with the repertoire data. Every repertoire in the discovery cohort had been generated on one and the same sequencing platform. Across 398 genotyped donors of the cohort, an average of approximately 220,000 unique TCR beta nucleotide sequences per donor were sequenced, and 15% to 20% of those sequences were non-productive. Several DR-DQ haplotypes were handled as single units for association and clustering, since linkage in the cohort was strong. A later analysis re-examined previously published TCR beta repertoires from over 500 donors and added high-resolution HLA genotyping to investigate patterns of TCR occurrence. HLA typing included class I and class II loci at four-digit resolution. The T cell repertoires of roughly 660 subjects were profiled by immunosequencing and related to cytomegalovirus serostatus. The later analysis used no new phenotypic data to find candidate immune exposures, relying instead on TCR beta sequences and their occurrence across donors. An early release covering some 640 HLA-typed donors comprised about 290 gigabases of sequencing data and around 86 million unique TCR sequences. Genome-wide SNP genotypes for about 60% of the roughly 700 donors were used in a later genetic analysis, which treated that subset as a discovery cohort.

Comment on this clone: What this receptor recognizes is not known. No much larger clonotype is one base removed from it; base qualities were not supplied.

Trimmed from V: 5 bases; trimmed from J: 3 bases; junction bases lacking a gene match: 3. Per the germline V gene, SGHVS is the CDR1 and FNYEAQ is the CDR2. Taken from cysteine to phenylalanine, the CDR3 has 13 residues. The sequence is cut down to CDR3 DNA, 39 bases in frame from base 1. The cohort consisted of 666 healthy bone marrow donors. At the time of sampling, all cohort members were nominally healthy, though unrecorded immune exposures were likely present. The donor was CMV seronegative and was included in the group of a few hundred seronegative cohort members. A peripheral blood sample was provided by each donor, and peripheral blood mononuclear cells were used for TCR beta sequencing. Genomic DNA was extracted from the blood cell samples with the Qiagen DNeasy Blood Extraction Kit. Overall study outcomes, separate from this receptor: The only immune exposure information available for the cohort was CMV serostatus. A later analysis found that most CMV-associated TCR beta chains appeared HLA-restricted, with HLA associations seemingly driven largely by CMV exposure. The study listed 150 to 200 TCR beta chains as associated with cytomegalovirus. Because the 87-base-pair reads could not distinguish some IMGT-functional V segments, including TRBV6-2 and TRBV6-3, those segments were excluded. In a later analysis, TCR association rates were found to vary across HLA loci, with the most associated TCRs seen for DRB1 alleles and the fewest for HLA-C alleles. An association between a missense DCLRE1C variant and V-gene and J-gene trimming of TCR beta chains was found in a later genetic analysis and replicated in an independent cohort. Compared with the approximately 710-donor mean, donors in an Asian-associated ancestry cluster had fewer N-insertions in productive TCRs, according to a later genetic analysis. In a later analysis, HLA-associated TCR beta chains showed more clonal expansion and lower generation probabilities than non-associated chains that were equally common. Over 15 rarely observed V segments, including chromosome 9 orphons, were excluded from the earlier analysis of just under 600 of the donors because counts were too low. In an earlier analysis of more than 500 of the donors, most TCR beta V segments appeared in productive rearrangements about 87% or about 30% of the time, broadly matching IMGT annotations. When HLA alleles, especially DR and DQ, strongly co-occurred, attributing TCR associations to individual alleles was difficult. It was suggested by the authors that the approach could potentially be generalized to other disease states and immunological phenotypes. The cohort was sequenced for TCR beta chains only, and without alpha or paired-chain data the features that could be detected were limited. In vitro tests confirmed that a few of the cytomegalovirus-associated TCR beta chains recognize cytomegalovirus antigens. Because HLA typing was missing for some donors at each locus, association tests included only the typed subset. A later analysis reported that several top co-occurrence clusters appeared linked to parvovirus B19, influenza, CMV and Epstein-Barr virus. Cytomegalovirus status was reported to be diagnosed by the classifier with high specificity and sensitivity in both the original and validation cohorts. Linkage disequilibrium might explain the correlated functional status among segregating V segments, but an unknown experimental factor could not be excluded. Most TCR sequences were seen in very few donors, while some public TCRs were found in many individuals. Sequencing depth was assumed to be roughly uniform across donors in the presence/absence analyses, though that assumption may not hold. The sequencing pipeline was judged likely to have produced a cluster of highly shared sequence variants as a technical artifact. A further reported finding was that TCR beta sequences accurately predicted the HLA-A and HLA-B alleles for most subjects in the first cohort. In a later analysis, more than 15,000 TCR beta sequences were associated with specific HLA alleles at a false discovery rate of 0.05.

The library was built by means of the immunoSEQ multiplex PCR assay. The multiplex PCR relied on a mix of 60 forward primers for TCR Vbeta segments and 13 reverse primers for TCR Jbeta segments. A multiplex PCR assay on genomic DNA amplified the CDR3 region of rearranged TCR beta genes. On the Illumina HiSeq System, the amplified TCR beta libraries were sequenced as 87-base-pair reads. The paper's data handling went like this. A later analysis counted 65 million to 90 million unique TCR beta chains across the 670 or so repertoires, and around 12 million of these chains were shared by at least two donors. A nearest-neighbor algorithm error-corrected the raw reads and collapsed the reads into unique sequences, merging closely related sequences to remove PCR and sequencing errors. Alignment of CDR3 sequences to IMGT reference sequences was used to assign V, D and J gene segments. For a sequence to be retained, at least a six-nucleotide match to both a V gene segment and a J gene segment was required. Rearrangements were called productive when the CDR3 lacked stop codons and stayed in frame with V and J; all others were non-productive. Following IMGT convention, CDR3 was defined as the stretch from the second conserved V-encoded cysteine up to the conserved J-encoded phenylalanine. In an earlier analysis of just under 600 of the donors, sequences lacking an unambiguous match to a single V gene segment were excluded. In an earlier analysis of 587 of the donors, V segments were called functional above 56.7% productive rearrangements and were called segregating when the between-donor standard deviation exceeded 5%. To diagnose cytomegalovirus status from the catalog of TCR beta chain sequences, a statistical classification framework was built. V and J gene assignment, in a later analysis, came from comparing TCR nucleotide sequences with IMGT/GENE-DB human TR gene sequences. Using the TCRdist pipeline, a later analysis assigned CDR3 sequences along with most-parsimonious VDJ recombination scenarios. A later analysis defined each TCR beta chain by its CDR3 amino acid sequence plus V-gene family, and excluded reads lacking a unique V-gene family. To address suspected cross-contamination and a sequencing artifact, a later analysis removed approximately 600 highly shared, low-generation-probability nucleotide sequences. In a later analysis, a clonal expansion index for each public chain was calculated from normalized within-repertoire ranks of inferred template counts. In a later analysis, generation probabilities were computed with a VDJ recombination model fitted to out-of-frame rearrangements, and the resulting probabilities were checked against IGoR. In a later analysis, hypergeometric tests were used to score TCR-TCR, TCR-HLA and TCR-CMV co-occurrence, with a repertoire-size bias correction applied to TCR pairs. In a later analysis, false discovery rates were estimated by permuting HLA or CMV assignments 20 times. In a later analysis, co-occurring TCRs were grouped with DBSCAN, and TCRdist sequence similarity was added when clustering was performed within HLA-allele-positive subsets. For co-occurrence clustering, repertoires with fewer than 30,000 or more than 120,000 public chains were excluded, along with roughly 5 repertoires with anomalous nucleotide sharing. Here the immuneACCESS table is served through TCRdb, limited to in-frame sequences with V and J called. Missing clones are a known gap in these copies; in checked studies unresolved V genes cover under half, and the rest lacks a known reason. That table supplies the V and J calls and clone size; D and trimming were determined from the DNA. The table for this sample lists over 150,000 clones; 80% of them were counted only once. Of the sample, less than 2.5% falls within the top ten clones.

This TCR was sampled from a male donor in good health and CMV-seronegative. Sequencing was carried out using PBMCs. The chain couples TRBV7-6 to TRBJ1-1, with TRBD1 identical over 7 junction bases. In nucleotide form, the sequence is TGTGCCAGCAGCAGACAGGGTTACACTGAAGCTTTCTTT. Its translation reads: CASSRQGYTEAFF. Where the CDR3 stops, the reference TRBV7-6 and TRBJ1-1 genes take over; the full variable domain is GAGVSQSPRYKVTKRGQDVALRCDPISGHVSLYWYRQALGQGPEFLTYFNYEAQQDKSGLPNDRFSAERPEGSISTLTIQRTEQRDSAMYRCASSRQGYTEAFFGQGTRLTVV.